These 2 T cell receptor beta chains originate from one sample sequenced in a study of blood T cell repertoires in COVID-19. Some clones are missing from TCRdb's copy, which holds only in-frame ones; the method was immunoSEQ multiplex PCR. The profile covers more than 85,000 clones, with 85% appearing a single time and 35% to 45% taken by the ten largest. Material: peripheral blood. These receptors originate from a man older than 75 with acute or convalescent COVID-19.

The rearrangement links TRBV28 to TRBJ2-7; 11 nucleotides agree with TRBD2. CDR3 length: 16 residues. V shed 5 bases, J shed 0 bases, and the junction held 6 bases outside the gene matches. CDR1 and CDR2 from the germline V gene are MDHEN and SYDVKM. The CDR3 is CASSTPTSGVSYEQYF. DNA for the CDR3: TGTGCCAGCAGTACCCCGACTAGCGGGGTCTCCTACGAGCAGTACTTC.

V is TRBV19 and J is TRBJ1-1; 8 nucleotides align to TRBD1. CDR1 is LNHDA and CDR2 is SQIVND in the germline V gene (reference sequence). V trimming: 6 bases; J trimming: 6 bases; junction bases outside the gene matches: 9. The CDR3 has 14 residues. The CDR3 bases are TGTGCCAGTAGGTCGACAGGGGCTGGTCCTGAAGCTTTCTTT. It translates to CASRSTGAGPEAFF.